This section outlines one TCR beta chain sequence together with its context. This specimen comes from a study of tumor T cells in aggressive B-cell lymphoma. This table comes from immunoSEQ multiplex PCR, and its TCRdb copy is limited to in-frame clones, with some not included. The table records about 7,900 clones, approximately 83% of them present only once. Unmatched junction bases numbered 15, after V lost 6 bases and J lost 7 bases. CDR1 SGHNT and CDR2 YYREEE come from the germline V gene (reference sequence). The CDR3 sequence is 15 residues long. Specimen: tumor tissue. The genes are TRBV5-4 and TRBJ1-2, with 7 positions matching TRBD1. The clonotype comes from an adult with diffuse large B cell lymphoma. The CDR3 loop reads CASTARGQSFTGYTF. The CDR3 bases are TGTGCCAGCACGGCCCGGGGACAGTCCTTTACTGGCTACACCTTC.